This TCR beta chain was sequenced for a study of blood T cell repertoires in COVID-19. With V trimmed by 2 bases and J by 5 bases, 7 bases remained unmatched. Germline-derived CDR1 and CDR2 are SGHAT and FQNNGV. The CDR3 covers 15 residues. Clones were read by immunoSEQ multiplex PCR, and TCRdb kept only the in-frame ones, dropping some. The sample lists some 240,000 clones, around 80% occurring once. V is TRBV11-2 and J is TRBJ2-5, with 8 bases identical to TRBD1. The material sequenced was peripheral blood. The TCR comes from a human donor in a cohort sampled during active COVID-19. The CDR3 nucleotides read TGTGCCAGCAGCTTAAGTCCAGGGGGCGGGGAGACCCAGTACTTC. This translates into CASSLSPGGGETQYF.